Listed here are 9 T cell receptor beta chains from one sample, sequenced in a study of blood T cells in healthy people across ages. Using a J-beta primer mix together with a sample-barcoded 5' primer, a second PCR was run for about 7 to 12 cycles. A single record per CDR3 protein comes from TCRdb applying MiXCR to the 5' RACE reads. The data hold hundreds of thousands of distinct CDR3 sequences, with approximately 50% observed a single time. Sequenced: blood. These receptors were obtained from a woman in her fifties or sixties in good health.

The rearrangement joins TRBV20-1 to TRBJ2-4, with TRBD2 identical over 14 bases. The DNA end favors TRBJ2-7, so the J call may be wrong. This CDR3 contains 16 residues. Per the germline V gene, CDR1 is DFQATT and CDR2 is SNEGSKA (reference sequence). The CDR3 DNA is TGCAGTGCTAGTACGGGACTAGCGGGGGCCCTTGTCGAGCAGTACTTC. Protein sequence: CSASTGLAGALVEQYF.

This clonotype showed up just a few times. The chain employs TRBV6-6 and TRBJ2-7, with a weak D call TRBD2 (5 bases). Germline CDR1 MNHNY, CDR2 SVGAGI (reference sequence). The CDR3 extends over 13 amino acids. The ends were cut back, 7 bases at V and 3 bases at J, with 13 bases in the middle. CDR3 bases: TGTGCCAGCAACCTACTAGTTCACTACGAGCAGTACTTC. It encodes CASNLLVHYEQYF.

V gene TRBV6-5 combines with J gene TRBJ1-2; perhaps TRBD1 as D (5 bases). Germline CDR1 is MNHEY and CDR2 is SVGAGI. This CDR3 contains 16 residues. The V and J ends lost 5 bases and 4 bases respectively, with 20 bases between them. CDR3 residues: CASSRDFEVVSYGYTF. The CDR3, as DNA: TGTGCCAGCAGTCGGGACTTCGAAGTAGTCTCCTATGGCTACACCTTC.

DNA for the CDR3: TGTGCCACCAGCCCCCGCCCTAGCGGGGGCTACAATGAGCAGTTCTTC. It translates to CATSPRPSGGYNEQFF. The rearrangement uses TRBV15 and TRBJ2-1, with TRBD2 identical over 10 bases. Trimming removed 5 bases from V and 3 bases from J; junction bases left unmatched: 7. Germline V gene sequence: CDR1 LNHNV, CDR2 YYDKDF (reference sequence). CDR3 size: 16 residues. The complete variable domain, with remaining parts taken from reference TRBV15 and TRBJ2-1, reads DAMVIQNPRYQVTQFGKPVTLSCSQTLNHNVMYWYQQKSSQAPKLLFHYYDKDFNNEADTPDNFQSRRPNTSFCFLDIRSPGLGDTAMYLCATSPRPSGGYNEQFFGPGTRLTVL.

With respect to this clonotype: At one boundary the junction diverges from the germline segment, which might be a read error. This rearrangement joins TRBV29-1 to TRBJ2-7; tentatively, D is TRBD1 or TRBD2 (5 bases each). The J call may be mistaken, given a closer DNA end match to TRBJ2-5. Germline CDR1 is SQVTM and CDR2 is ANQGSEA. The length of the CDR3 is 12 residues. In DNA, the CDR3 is TGCAGCGTTGAAAGCGGACAAGGGACCCAGTACTTC. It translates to CSVESGQGTQYF.

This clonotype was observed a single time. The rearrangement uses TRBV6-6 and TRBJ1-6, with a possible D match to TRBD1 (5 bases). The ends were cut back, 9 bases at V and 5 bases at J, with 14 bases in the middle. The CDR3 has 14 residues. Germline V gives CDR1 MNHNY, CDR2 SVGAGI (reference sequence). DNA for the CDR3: TGTGCCAGTAAGGAGGGGAACGATAATTCACCCCTCCACTTT. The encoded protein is CASKEGNDNSPLHF.

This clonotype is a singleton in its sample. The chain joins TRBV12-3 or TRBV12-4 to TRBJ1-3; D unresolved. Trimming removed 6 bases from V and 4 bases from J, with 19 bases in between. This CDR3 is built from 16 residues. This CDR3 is CASSPTAVGPGNTIYF. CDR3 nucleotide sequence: TGTGCCAGCAGCCCGACTGCGGTTGGGCCGGGAAACACCATATATTTT.

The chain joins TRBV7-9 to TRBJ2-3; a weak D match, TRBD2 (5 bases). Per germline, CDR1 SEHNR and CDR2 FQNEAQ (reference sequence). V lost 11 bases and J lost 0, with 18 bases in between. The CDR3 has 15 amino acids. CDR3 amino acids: CAQQFQWTSTDTQYF. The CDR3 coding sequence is TGTGCCCAGCAGTTCCAGTGGACTAGCACAGATACGCAGTATTTT.

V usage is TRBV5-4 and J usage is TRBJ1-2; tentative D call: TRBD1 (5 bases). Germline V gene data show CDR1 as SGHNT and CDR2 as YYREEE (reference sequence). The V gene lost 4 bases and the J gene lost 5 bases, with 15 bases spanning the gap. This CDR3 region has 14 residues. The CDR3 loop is CASSHAGEGYGYTF. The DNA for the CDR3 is TGTGCCAGCAGCCACGCGGGGGAAGGTTATGGCTACACCTTC.